These T cell receptor beta chains were read from a single sample in a study of T cells in Graves' hyperthyroidism and ophthalmopathy. TCRdb re-called the multiplex PCR reads through MiXCR, storing one row per CDR3 protein. The data contain some 490,000 distinct CDR3 sequences, roughly 22% of them singletons. The specimen sequenced was blood. These receptor sequences come from a woman in her seventies with Graves' ophthalmopathy. Each CDR3 is given with its conserved first and last residue. Each record gives: V gene, D gene, J gene, clone size, CDR3 DNA, CDR3 protein. The D gene is left open where the match is weak. Some rows have no size entry. The others give once, few or many, or a class for an expanded clone.

TRBV7-3	.	TRBJ1-1	many	TGTGCCAGCAGCTTAGGGGGTGAACAGGGCATTGAAGCTTTCTTT	CASSLGGEQGIEAFF
TRBV4-1	TRBD2	TRBJ2-5	.	TGCGCCAGCAGCCAAGTTTCTAGCGGTAGAGAGACCCAGTACTTC	CASSQVSSGRETQYF
TRBV3-1	.	TRBJ2-2	few	TGTGCCAGCAGCCAAGATAGGACCACCGGGGAGCTGTTTTTT	CASSQDRTTGELFF
TRBV12-3/TRBV12-4	.	TRBJ1-1	.	TGTGCCAGCACCACGACAGGAGGCACTGAAGCTTTCTTT	CASTTTGGTEAFF
TRBV29-1	TRBD2	TRBJ2-1	.	TGCAGCGCCCTTAGCGGGATAGAGCAGTTCTTC	CSALSGIEQFF
TRBV24-1	.	TRBJ1-5	many	TGTGCCACCAGTGAGGGAATCTCGGGTCAGCCCCAGCATTTT	CATSEGISGQPQHF
TRBV5-4	.	TRBJ1-1	once	TGTGCCAGCAGCCGAGACAGTATCACTGAAGCTTTCTTT	CASSRDSITEAFF
TRBV7-3	.	TRBJ2-1	few	TGTGCCAGCAGCTCACCCCCCCAATATGAGCAGTTCTTC	CASSSPPQYEQFF
TRBV6-5	.	TRBJ1-2	few	TGTGCCAGCAGTTACTCCGGGGAAAGGGGCTCAACGTATGGCTACACCTTC	CASSYSGERGSTYGYTF
TRBV5-6	.	TRBJ1-4	many	TGTGCCAGCAGCACGACAGGATTTGCAACTAATGAAAAACTGTTTTTT	CASSTTGFATNEKLFF
TRBV19	.	TRBJ2-7	.	TGTGCCACTAGCCAGACCCCCTACGAGCAGTACTTC	CATSQTPYEQYF
TRBV5-1	.	TRBJ2-2	.	TGCGCCAGCAGCCTAGCATCCGGGGCCATAGGGGCCGGGGAGCTGTTTTTT	CASSLASGAIGAGELFF
TRBV11-2	TRBD1	TRBJ2-7	few	TGTGCCAGCAGCCTCGACAGGGCGCGCTACGAGCAGTACTTC	CASSLDRARYEQYF
TRBV4-1	TRBD1	TRBJ1-4	.	TGCGCCAGCAGCCAAGGGGACAGGGATAATGAAAAACTGTTTTTT	CASSQGDRDNEKLFF
TRBV30	TRBD1	TRBJ1-1	.	TGTGCCTCCAGGACAGGCTACACTGAAGCTTTCTTT	CASRTGYTEAFF
TRBV30	TRBD2	TRBJ2-2	.	TGTGCCTGGCACATAGCGGGAACGAACACCGGGGAGCTGTTTTTT	CAWHIAGTNTGELFF
TRBV5-1	.	TRBJ2-1	.	TGCGCCAGCAGCTCCCTCGGTCCTAATTTTAATGAGCAGTTCTTC	CASSSLGPNFNEQFF
TRBV20-1	.	TRBJ2-1	.	TGCAGTGCCCCTGGGGCGGGTCAGAGACACCCAAGCAATGAGCAGTTCTTC	CSAPGAGQRHPSNEQFF
TRBV4-2	.	TRBJ2-5	.	TGTGCCAGCAGCTATCGCGGGCCGGGAGAAGGGGAGACCCAGTACTTC	CASSYRGPGEGETQYF
TRBV2	TRBD2	TRBJ2-2	many	TGTGCCAGCCGCGGGACTAGCGGGAGAAACGGGGAGCTGTTTTTT	CASRGTSGRNGELFF
TRBV10-3	TRBD2	TRBJ2-7	many	TGTGCCATCAGCCCCAGCGGGAGGGACTACGAGCAGTACTTC	CAISPSGRDYEQYF
TRBV12-3/TRBV12-4	TRBD2	TRBJ2-1	many	TGTGCCAGCAGTTTTCTAGCGGGAGGTATACTAACATACAATGAGCAGTTCTTC	CASSFLAGGILTYNEQFF
TRBV6-1	TRBD1	TRBJ1-1	many	TGTGCCAGCAGCGACAGGGGGTACACTGAAGCTTTCTTT	CASSDRGYTEAFF
TRBV19	TRBD1	TRBJ1-5	.	TGTGCCAGTAGCCTGGGACAGGGGGCCAGGTTAGGCAATCAGCCCCAGCATTTT	CASSLGQGARLGNQPQHF
TRBV19	.	TRBJ2-5	few	TGTGCCAGTAGTAGCGGGAACCAAGAGACCCAGTACTTC	CASSSGNQETQYF
TRBV27	.	TRBJ1-2	.	TGTGCCAGCAGTTCCAGGGGAATTGAGGGCTACACCTTC	CASSSRGIEGYTF
TRBV20-1	TRBD2	TRBJ2-1	.	TGCAGTGCTAGAGGTTGGCTAGCGGGAGTGGTGGATGAGCAGTTCTTC	CSARGWLAGVVDEQFF
TRBV5-1	TRBD2	TRBJ2-3	few	TGCGCCAGCAGCTTGGCGTCTAGCGGTCCTAGCACAGATACGCAGTATTTT	CASSLASSGPSTDTQYF
TRBV28	.	TRBJ2-2	many	TGTGCCAGCAGCACCACTAGGGTGTTGACCGGGGAGCTGTTTTTT	CASSTTRVLTGELFF
TRBV29-1	.	TRBJ2-2	few	TGCAGCGTTGCGCCAGGGGCAAACACCGGGGAGCTGTTTTTT	CSVAPGANTGELFF
TRBV7-9	TRBD2	TRBJ2-7	many	TGTGCCAGCAGCCCTTGGACTAGCGTCGGGGACGAGCAGTACTTC	CASSPWTSVGDEQYF
TRBV5-1	.	TRBJ2-3	.	TGCGCCAGCAGCTGGGCCCCACAGGGCACAGATACGCAGTATTTT	CASSWAPQGTDTQYF
TRBV18	.	TRBJ2-5	few	TGTGCCAGCTCACCAATTGTTGGGGGTCACCGCCACTTC	CASSPIVGGHRHF
TRBV27	.	TRBJ2-2	few	TGTGCCAGCAACGACTGGAACACCGGGGAGCTGTTTTTT	CASNDWNTGELFF
TRBV19	.	TRBJ1-5	.	TGTGCCAGTAGTACCGCCAGGGGAAGCCAGCCCCAGCATTTT	CASSTARGSQPQHF
TRBV30	TRBD1	TRBJ2-7	.	TGTGCCTGGAGTTTAGGGCAGGGGGTGGAAGAGCAGTACTTC	CAWSLGQGVEEQYF
TRBV3-1	.	TRBJ2-5	.	TGTGCCAGCAGCCAAGGGGGTTACGCCCGGGAGACCCAGTACTTC	CASSQGGYARETQYF
TRBV12-3/TRBV12-4	.	TRBJ2-2	.	TGTGCCAGCAGTCGGCGAAAGGCCGGGGAGCTGTTTTTT	CASSRRKAGELFF
TRBV5-1	.	TRBJ2-1	few	TGCGCCAGCAGTCACCCAGGGAATGAGCAGTTCTTC	CASSHPGNEQFF
TRBV12-5	.	TRBJ1-1	many	TGTGCTAGTGGCTCGGACGGTGACACTGAAGCTTTCTTT	CASGSDGDTEAFF
TRBV6-1	.	TRBJ1-5	.	TGTGCCAGCAGTGAGGTCCAAGTTAGTCAGCCCCAGCATTTT	CASSEVQVSQPQHF
TRBV7-6	.	TRBJ2-5	few	TGTGCCAGCAGCTCTCTGGGGACCCAGTACTTC	CASSSLGTQYF
TRBV20-1	.	TRBJ2-4	.	TGCAGTGCTAGGGACGGGACGACCAAAAACATTCAGTACTTC	CSARDGTTKNIQYF
TRBV3-1	.	TRBJ2-2	.	TGTGCCAGCAGCCAAGTTTGGCGGCTCAACACCGGGGAGCTGTTTTTT	CASSQVWRLNTGELFF
TRBV7-3	.	TRBJ2-7	many	TGTGCCAGCAGCCTGACCCACGGTAACTACGAGCAGTACTTC	CASSLTHGNYEQYF
TRBV20-1	.	TRBJ2-7	.	TGCAGTGCTAGAGTCGAAGGGGGTCTACACGAGCAGTACTTC	CSARVEGGLHEQYF
TRBV7-3	.	TRBJ2-1	.	TGTGCCAGCAGCTTAGTTCCCCTTCCTTCCTACAATGAGCAGTTCTTC	CASSLVPLPSYNEQFF
TRBV7-9	.	TRBJ2-1	few	TGTGCCAGCAGCTTAGGAGCGAAACTATACTACAATGAGCAGTTCTTC	CASSLGAKLYYNEQFF